This paragraph reports one T cell receptor (beta chain). Its target is unknown. Some clones are missing from TCRdb's copy, which holds only in-frame ones; the method was immunoSEQ multiplex PCR. This sample has about 47,000 clones, with roughly 80% found just once. This entry is derived from a study of T cell responses to AZD1222 COVID-19 vaccine. Study-level points and caveats: Females outnumbered males among donors, who were mostly white British; clonal diversity was possibly underestimated. After two AZD1222 doses, spike-specific TCR breadth and depth rose versus day 0. Sampling that yielded the repertoires occurred only after the peak T cell response.

The source is an adult in good health. The sequencing used peripheral blood, collected on day 0 of MenACWY control vaccination.

The CDR3 DNA sequence: TGTGCCAGCAGCTTAAAACAGGGGTACTCTGGAAACACCATATATTTT. This translates into CASSLKQGYSGNTIYF. This rearrangement joins TRBV11-2 to TRBJ1-3; 7 bases fit TRBD1. The ends lost 2 bases at V and 0 bases at J; junction bases unmatched: 4. The CDR3 has 16 residues. CDR1 is SGHAT and CDR2 is FQNNGV in the germline V gene. The complete variable domain, with remaining parts taken from reference TRBV11-2 and TRBJ1-3, reads EAGVAQSPRYKIIEKRQSVAFWCNPISGHATLYWYQQILGQGPKLLIQFQNNGVVDDSQLPKDRFSAERLKGVDSTLKIQPAKLEDSAVYLCASSLKQGYSGNTIYFGEGSWLTVV.